This TCR beta chain is drawn from a study of cytomegalovirus exposure and HLA in healthy donors. Comments on this clone: Its antigen is not known.

Study conclusions and caveats: Data from an earlier analysis indicated that most TCR beta V segments were productive either about 90% or about 30% of the time.

It was with 60 Vbeta and 13 Jbeta primers that the PCR ran. Assay: immunoSEQ multiplex PCR; the TCRdb copy retains only in-frame clones and omits some. In the table there are about 60,000 clones, less than 85% of which are singletons. Sequencing used PBMCs. The receptor's source is a woman aged 55-69 years in good health and CMV-seropositive.

This CDR3 reads CASGPGTGGEQFF. The DNA for the CDR3 is TGTGCCAGCGGGCCCGGGACAGGGGGCGAGCAGTTCTTC. V and J are TRBV7-9 and TRBJ2-1; 12 positions agree with TRBD1. Trimming removed 8 bases from V and 10 bases from J; junction bases left unmatched: 6. This CDR3 is built from 13 residues. CDR1 and CDR2 from the germline V gene are SEHNR and FQNEAQ (reference sequence). Based on the CDR3 plus reference TRBV7-9 and TRBJ2-1, the full variable domain is DTGVSQNPRHKITKRGQNVTFRCDPISEHNRLYWYRQTLGQGPEFLTYFQNEAQLEKSRLLSDRFSAERPKGSFSTLEIQRTEQGDSAMYLCASGPGTGGEQFFGPGTRLTVL.